The rows below give T cell receptor beta chains drawn from one sample of a study of vaccination and CD4 T cells after COVID-19. Their antigens remain unidentified. TCRdb recomputed calls from the PCR reads with MiXCR, one row per CDR3 protein. The table lists about 20,000 distinct CDR3 sequences, around 42% of them singletons. The input for sequencing was CD4+ T cells from blood, cultured in vitro, taken after SARS-CoV-2 vaccination. The receptors come from a human donor who had recovered from COVID-19. Both conserved end residues are part of each CDR3. A D gene is named only where the DNA matches it firmly. Rows may omit the clone size; those that give it use once, few, many or a size class.

j_call: TRBJ2-2
clone_size: once
v_call: TRBV19
d_call: -
cdr3_nt: TGTGCCAGTAGTATAGGCACCGGGAGGAACACCGGGGAGCTGTTTTTT
cdr3_aa: CASSIGTGRNTGELFF

j_call: TRBJ1-5
clone_size: -
v_call: TRBV2
d_call: -
cdr3_nt: TGTGCCAGCAGCGGGGACGGAAGTGATCAGCCCCAGCATTTT
cdr3_aa: CASSGDGSDQPQHF

j_call: TRBJ2-5
clone_size: few
v_call: TRBV7-2
d_call: -
cdr3_nt: TGTGCCAGCAGCTTTCGGGAGACCCAGTACTTC
cdr3_aa: CASSFRETQYF

j_call: TRBJ2-1
clone_size: -
v_call: TRBV20-1
d_call: -
cdr3_nt: TGCAGTGCTAGTCCCCCACGGGGGGCCCCCAATGAGCAGTTCTTC
cdr3_aa: CSASPPRGAPNEQFF

j_call: TRBJ2-7
clone_size: few
v_call: TRBV7-9
d_call: -
cdr3_nt: TGTGCCAGCAGCTTAGAGGGTATCTACGAGCAGTACTTC
cdr3_aa: CASSLEGIYEQYF

j_call: TRBJ1-1
clone_size: few
v_call: TRBV6-1
d_call: TRBD1
cdr3_nt: TGTGCCAGCAGTGCAGACAGGGACACTGAAGCTTTCTTT
cdr3_aa: CASSADRDTEAFF

j_call: TRBJ2-7
clone_size: few
v_call: TRBV7-9
d_call: -
cdr3_nt: TGTGCCAGCAGTAGTGGGGGATCGTCGGCCTTCACTTCGAACTTC
cdr3_aa: CASSSGGSSAFTSNF

j_call: TRBJ2-2
clone_size: -
v_call: TRBV6-4
d_call: -
cdr3_nt: TGTGCCAGCAGTGTCCGGGATAACACCGGGGAGCTGTTTTTT
cdr3_aa: CASSVRDNTGELFF

j_call: TRBJ2-7
clone_size: -
v_call: TRBV5-4
d_call: TRBD2
cdr3_nt: TGTGCCAGCAGCCGCGGACTAGCGGGAGTTTCCCCCTCCTTCGAGCAGTACTTC
cdr3_aa: CASSRGLAGVSPSFEQYF

j_call: TRBJ2-7
clone_size: -
v_call: TRBV7-3
d_call: TRBD2
cdr3_nt: TGTGCCAGCAGCCCCTCGGGGGGGGTTGGGTACGAGCAGTACTTC
cdr3_aa: CASSPSGGVGYEQYF

j_call: TRBJ2-7
clone_size: -
v_call: TRBV7-8
d_call: TRBD1
cdr3_nt: TGTGCCTGCAGCTCGGGACAGGGGGCAATCGGCGAGCAGTACTTC
cdr3_aa: CACSSGQGAIGEQYF

j_call: TRBJ2-7
clone_size: -
v_call: TRBV7-2
d_call: TRBD2
cdr3_nt: TGTGCCAGCAGCTCCAGAGCGGGACTAGCGCAGCCGCAGTACTTC
cdr3_aa: CASSSRAGLAQPQYF

j_call: TRBJ1-5
clone_size: medium-sized
v_call: TRBV15
d_call: -
cdr3_nt: TGTGCCACCAGCAGAAAGATCGGGGGGCTAGATGTTGGCAATCAGCCCCAGCATTTT
cdr3_aa: CATSRKIGGLDVGNQPQHF

j_call: TRBJ1-6
clone_size: -
v_call: TRBV7-2
d_call: -
cdr3_nt: TGTGCCAGCAGCATAAGGACAGCCGATAATTCACCCCTCCACTTT
cdr3_aa: CASSIRTADNSPLHF

j_call: TRBJ1-2
clone_size: few
v_call: TRBV7-6
d_call: TRBD1
cdr3_nt: TGTGCCAGCAGCTTAGCCTCGACAGGGCCGTTCCATGGCTACACCTTC
cdr3_aa: CASSLASTGPFHGYTF

j_call: TRBJ2-5
clone_size: -
v_call: TRBV2
d_call: TRBD2
cdr3_nt: TGTGCCAGCAGTGAAGCGGGAGGGCCCCAAGAGACCCAGTACTTC
cdr3_aa: CASSEAGGPQETQYF

j_call: TRBJ1-5
clone_size: few
v_call: TRBV19
d_call: TRBD1
cdr3_nt: TGTGCCAGTAGAAAGCAGGGGGGTCAGCCCCAGCATTTT
cdr3_aa: CASRKQGGQPQHF

j_call: TRBJ2-3
clone_size: -
v_call: TRBV10-1
d_call: -
cdr3_nt: TGCGCCAGCAGTGAAGCTAGTCCCACAGATACGCAGTATTTT
cdr3_aa: CASSEASPTDTQYF

j_call: TRBJ1-2
clone_size: few
v_call: TRBV28
d_call: -
cdr3_nt: TGTGCCAGCATGGCCTCAGGGGTCCTTGGCTACACCTTC
cdr3_aa: CASMASGVLGYTF

j_call: TRBJ2-7
clone_size: few
v_call: TRBV19
d_call: TRBD1
cdr3_nt: TGTGCCACACAGGGGGCGGGGTACGAGCAGTACTTC
cdr3_aa: CATQGAGYEQYF

j_call: TRBJ2-5
clone_size: few
v_call: TRBV5-4
d_call: -
cdr3_nt: TGTGCCAGCAGCGACTCCCGAGGAAGTGGTTCCCAAGAGACCCAGTACTTC
cdr3_aa: CASSDSRGSGSQETQYF

j_call: TRBJ2-5
clone_size: -
v_call: TRBV19
d_call: TRBD1
cdr3_nt: TGTGCCAGTAGCGACAGGGACCAAGAGACCCAGTACTTC
cdr3_aa: CASSDRDQETQYF

j_call: TRBJ1-2
clone_size: -
v_call: TRBV9
d_call: -
cdr3_nt: TGTGCCAGCAGTCGACGACAGGATAACTATGGCTACACCTTC
cdr3_aa: CASSRRQDNYGYTF

j_call: TRBJ2-7
clone_size: -
v_call: TRBV7-9
d_call: -
cdr3_nt: TGTGCCAGCGCCCCTTTGAGCTACGAGCAGTACTTC
cdr3_aa: CASAPLSYEQYF

j_call: TRBJ2-5
clone_size: few
v_call: TRBV20-1
d_call: TRBD2
cdr3_nt: TGCAGTGCTAGAGTTGCGGGGGAAGAGACCCAGTACTTC
cdr3_aa: CSARVAGEETQYF

j_call: TRBJ2-7
clone_size: -
v_call: TRBV7-2
d_call: -
cdr3_nt: TGTGCCAGCAGCTTAGACCCGGCTACCACCTCCTACGAGCAGTACTTC
cdr3_aa: CASSLDPATTSYEQYF

j_call: TRBJ1-2
clone_size: -
v_call: TRBV2
d_call: -
cdr3_nt: TGTGCCAGCAGTGAAGCTGGACGGCGAGGGAAAGATGGCTACACCTTC
cdr3_aa: CASSEAGRRGKDGYTF

j_call: TRBJ2-7
clone_size: -
v_call: TRBV20-1
d_call: -
cdr3_nt: TGCAGTGCTAGAGACTCACGACGGGCACGAAACGAGCAGTACTTC
cdr3_aa: CSARDSRRARNEQYF

j_call: TRBJ2-1
clone_size: -
v_call: TRBV12-3/TRBV12-4
d_call: -
cdr3_nt: TGTGCCAGCAGTTCACTAAATGAGCAGTTCTTC
cdr3_aa: CASSSLNEQFF

j_call: TRBJ2-7
clone_size: -
v_call: TRBV6-5
d_call: -
cdr3_nt: TGTGCCAGCAGTTCGGACACCGGATCCTACGAGCAGTACTTC
cdr3_aa: CASSSDTGSYEQYF

j_call: TRBJ2-7
clone_size: -
v_call: TRBV7-2
d_call: TRBD2
cdr3_nt: TGTGCCAGCAGCTTAAAATCGGGAGGACTAGCGGAGATCTACGAGCAGTACTTC
cdr3_aa: CASSLKSGGLAEIYEQYF

j_call: TRBJ1-1
clone_size: medium-sized
v_call: TRBV10-3
d_call: TRBD1
cdr3_nt: TGTGCCATCAGTGACAGGGGGCGCGACACTGAAGCTTTCTTT
cdr3_aa: CAISDRGRDTEAFF

j_call: TRBJ1-3
clone_size: -
v_call: TRBV7-2
d_call: -
cdr3_nt: TGTGCCAGCAGCTTAGCCAGCACTGGAAACACCATATATTTT
cdr3_aa: CASSLASTGNTIYF

j_call: TRBJ1-1
clone_size: -
v_call: TRBV28
d_call: -
cdr3_nt: TGTGCCAGCAGTCCGGGGGACAACCTTGAAGCTTTCTTT
cdr3_aa: CASSPGDNLEAFF

j_call: TRBJ2-2
clone_size: -
v_call: TRBV28
d_call: -
cdr3_nt: TGTGCCAGCAGATCAGGGGGGGTTGGGACCGGGGAGCTGTTTTTT
cdr3_aa: CASRSGGVGTGELFF

j_call: TRBJ2-2
clone_size: -
v_call: TRBV11-1
d_call: -
cdr3_nt: TGTGCCAGCAGCCTTTGGGAAACTAACACCGGGGAGCTGTTTTTT
cdr3_aa: CASSLWETNTGELFF

j_call: TRBJ1-1
clone_size: -
v_call: TRBV11-3
d_call: TRBD1
cdr3_nt: TGTGCCAGCAGCGAAGGAACACCCCGAGGGACAGGGAACACTGAAGCTTTCTTT
cdr3_aa: CASSEGTPRGTGNTEAFF

j_call: TRBJ1-5
clone_size: -
v_call: TRBV20-1
d_call: -
cdr3_nt: TGCAGTGCTAGAGCGCGCAGTAGCAATCAGCCCCAGCATTTT
cdr3_aa: CSARARSSNQPQHF

j_call: TRBJ1-6
clone_size: -
v_call: TRBV20-1
d_call: TRBD1
cdr3_nt: TGCAGTGCTCTGCCGACGGACGGGACAGGGTCACCCCTCCACTTT
cdr3_aa: CSALPTDGTGSPLHF

j_call: TRBJ2-1
clone_size: -
v_call: TRBV27
d_call: -
cdr3_nt: TGTGCCAGCAGCCCCCTCTACAGGCCCCATGAGCAGTTCTTC
cdr3_aa: CASSPLYRPHEQFF

j_call: TRBJ1-2
clone_size: -
v_call: TRBV6-1
d_call: -
cdr3_nt: TGTGCCAGCAGTGATTGGGGCGCGGAAGGCTACACCTTC
cdr3_aa: CASSDWGAEGYTF

j_call: TRBJ1-1
clone_size: -
v_call: TRBV6-5
d_call: TRBD1
cdr3_nt: TGTGCCAGCAGTTACTCTACAGGGGGGCTCACTGAAGCTTTCTTT
cdr3_aa: CASSYSTGGLTEAFF

j_call: TRBJ2-7
clone_size: -
v_call: TRBV7-9
d_call: -
cdr3_nt: TGTGCCAGCAGCTTGGGGGGGGGCGGGGTCTCCTACGAGCAGTACTTC
cdr3_aa: CASSLGGGGVSYEQYF

j_call: TRBJ1-5
clone_size: -
v_call: TRBV19
d_call: -
cdr3_nt: TGTGCCAGTAGTATGTCGAAGAATCAGCCCCAGCATTTT
cdr3_aa: CASSMSKNQPQHF

j_call: TRBJ2-6
clone_size: -
v_call: TRBV27
d_call: -
cdr3_nt: TGTGCCAGCAGTTTATCGTCGGGGACTGGGGCCAACGTCCTGACTTTC
cdr3_aa: CASSLSSGTGANVLTF

j_call: TRBJ2-1
clone_size: -
v_call: TRBV7-9
d_call: TRBD2
cdr3_nt: TGTGCCAGCAGCTTAGGAACTAGCGGTAACAATGAGCAGTTCTTC
cdr3_aa: CASSLGTSGNNEQFF